These 10 T cell receptor beta chains came from one sample sequenced in a study of blood T cell repertoires in COVID-19. Data came from immunoSEQ multiplex PCR; TCRdb stores just in-frame clones and leaves some out. The data show approximately 220,000 clones, around 90% seen once. The sample taken for sequencing was PBMCs or T cells enriched from blood (not recorded which). The receptor set was obtained from a man younger than 40 who had recovered from COVID-19.

This rearrangement joins TRBV12-3 or TRBV12-4 to TRBJ1-1; no definite D call. V lost 4 bases to trimming and J lost 0 bases, with 3 bases between them. This CDR3 contains 12 residues. The CDR3 DNA follows: TGTGCCAGCAGTTCCATGAACACTGAAGCTTTCTTT. Amino acids: CASSSMNTEAFF.

On this clone: One end of the junction is discordant with germline, which a read error may explain. V and J are TRBV5-6 and TRBJ2-1; 14 bases are a match to TRBD2. CDR3 size: 14 residues. Germline values: CDR1 SGHDT, CDR2 YYEEEE. CDR3 DNA sequence: TGTGCCAGCAGCCCCGGGACTAGCGGGAGTGCTAGGCTCTTC. Protein sequence: CASSPGTSGSARLF.

The chain couples TRBV4-1 to TRBJ2-7, with 13 bases lining up with TRBD2. CDR1 MGHRA and CDR2 YSYEKL come from the germline V gene. The CDR3 spans 15 residues. After removal of 0 bases from V and 7 bases from J, the junction contained 3 bases not matched to a gene. CDR3 protein: CASSQDLGLAGEQYF. CDR3 nucleotides: TGCGCCAGCAGCCAAGATCTGGGACTAGCGGGAGAGCAGTACTTC.

The V gene is TRBV19, the J gene TRBJ1-4, with no clear D. V was trimmed by 5 bases and J by 8 bases, leaving 15 bases between them. The CDR3 has 14 amino acids. CDR1 and CDR2 from the germline V gene are LNHDA and SQIVND (reference sequence). CDR3 in DNA: TGTGCCAGTAGTGCAGGAAACTTGAACGAAAAACTGTTTTTT. It is translated as CASSAGNLNEKLFF.

The chain is built from TRBV13 and TRBJ2-7, with a possible D match to TRBD2 (6 bases). This CDR3 is built from 13 residues. Deletions cut 5 bases from V and 5 bases from J, with 13 bases between. Germline V gene sequence: CDR1 PRHDT, CDR2 FYEKMQ (reference sequence). Here the CDR3 reads CASSTGTFHEQYF. CDR3 nucleotides: TGTGCCAGCAGCACCGGGACTTTCCACGAGCAGTACTTC.

This chain connects TRBV11-2 to TRBJ2-7, with 7 bases fitting TRBD1. After removal of 5 bases from V and 0 bases from J, the junction contained 7 bases not matched to a gene. The CDR3 is made up of 15 amino acids. The germline V gene has CDR1 SGHAT and CDR2 FQNNGV. The DNA of the CDR3 is TGTGCCAGCAGCCGGGACAGACTAAACTCCTACGAGCAGTACTTC. Residues: CASSRDRLNSYEQYF.

The CDR3 DNA is TGTGCCAGCAGGTTAGGGACAGATAGTTGGGAGCTGTTTTTT. This translates into CASRLGTDSWELFF. This chain links TRBV6-5 with TRBJ2-2; TRBD1 agrees at 7 bases. V lost 6 bases and J lost 9; bases outside the gene matches: 10. Germline assignment: CDR1 MNHEY and CDR2 SVGAGI. The CDR3 consists of 14 residues.

The V and J genes are TRBV3-1 (or the pseudogene TRBV3-2) and TRBJ1-5; D uncertain. This CDR3 region has 15 residues. Deletions cut 0 bases from V and 4 bases from J, with 10 bases between. Per the germline V gene, CDR1 is LGHDT and CDR2 is YNNKEL (reference sequence). CDR3 protein: CASSQDGGPNQPQHF. The CDR3 DNA reads TGTGCCAGCAGCCAAGATGGAGGGCCGAATCAGCCCCAGCATTTT.

The chain uses TRBV27 and TRBJ2-7; 8 bases are a match to TRBD1. The V and J ends lost 5 bases and 2 bases, in that order; junction bases with no gene match: 8. CDR1 and CDR2 from the germline V gene are MNHEY and SMNVEV (reference sequence). This CDR3 comprises 15 residues. This CDR3 reads CASSLRDRPTYEQYF. The CDR3, as DNA: TGTGCCAGCAGTCTCCGGGACAGGCCCACCTACGAGCAGTACTTC.

CDR3 in amino acids: CASISTGLEVKNIQYF. As DNA, the CDR3 is TGTGCCAGCATATCGACAGGGCTCGAAGTCAAAAACATTCAGTACTTC. The chain couples TRBV2 to TRBJ2-4; 7 bases map to TRBD1. The CDR3 covers 16 residues. The junction had 12 bases not matched to a gene; V was cut back by 7 bases and J by 3 bases. CDR1 is SNHLY and CDR2 is FYNNEI in the germline V gene.